This is a list of T cell receptor beta chains from one sample in a study of lymphopenia after photon versus proton radiotherapy. The method was immunoSEQ multiplex PCR; TCRdb's version includes in-frame clones alone and lacks a portion of them. Found here are 25,000 to 30,000 clones, around 83% of them singletons; the top ten hold approximately 3.7%. The sequenced sample was peripheral blood, obtained from a patient treated with photon-based radiotherapy. All receptors derive from a woman aged 45-65 years with pancreatic cancer. CDR3s include the opening cysteine and the closing phenylalanine or tryptophan. Each record gives: D gene, clone size, J gene, V gene, CDR3 DNA, CDR3 protein. The D gene is left open where the match is weak. The size entry is marked missing in some rows and otherwise reads once, few, many or a size class.

TRBD2,once,TRBJ2-3,TRBV7-2,TGTGCCAGCAGCTTAGCGTCGGCGGGAGGAGGTACGCAGTATTTT,CASSLASAGGGTQYF
.,.,TRBJ1-1,TRBV7-8,TGTGCCAGCAGCTTAGGAGAGGTAGCGGTAGCTGAAGCTTTCTTT,CASSLGEVAVAEAFF
.,.,TRBJ2-3,TRBV7-2,TGTGCCAGCAGCTTAGGCACAGATACGCAGTATTTT,CASSLGTDTQYF
.,.,TRBJ2-5,TRBV7-2,TGTGCCAGCAGCCAGACGGGGACGGCCCAAGAGACCCAGTACTTC,CASSQTGTAQETQYF
TRBD1,.,TRBJ1-3,TRBV27,TGTGCCAGCGGCCCAGGGGGGTTTGGAAACACCATATATTTT,CASGPGGFGNTIYF
TRBD1,.,TRBJ2-5,TRBV5-1,TGCGCCAGCAGGCCCCGAGACAGGGGTAGAGAGACCCAGTACTTC,CASRPRDRGRETQYF
.,.,TRBJ1-5,TRBV6-6,TGTGCCAGCAGTTACTCGGCAGAAGGGGGACAGCATTTT,CASSYSAEGGQHF
TRBD1,.,TRBJ1-4,TRBV18,TGTGCCAGCTCACCACCGGGGGACAGCGAAAAACTGTTTTTT,CASSPPGDSEKLFF
TRBD1,.,TRBJ2-5,TRBV28,TGTGCCAGCAGTCAAACAGGGGATCGGGAGACCCAGTACTTC,CASSQTGDRETQYF
TRBD2,.,TRBJ2-1,TRBV7-9,TGTGCCAGCAGCTCCCTAATGGGTCGGACTAGCGGGAGAGGCAATGAGCAGTTCTTC,CASSSLMGRTSGRGNEQFF
.,.,TRBJ1-3,TRBV5-6,TGTGCCAGCAGCTTTGTTGGAAACACCATATATTTT,CASSFVGNTIYF
TRBD1,.,TRBJ1-2,TRBV29-1,TGCAGCGTTCGGGGAACCGGGACAGGGAATGGCTACACCTTC,CSVRGTGTGNGYTF
TRBD2,.,TRBJ2-1,TRBV7-3,TGTGCCAGCAGCGCGACTAGCGAAAAGGTCGATGAGCAGTTCTTC,CASSATSEKVDEQFF
TRBD1,few,TRBJ2-1,TRBV18,TGTGCCAGCTCACCACGGACAGGGAATGAGCAGTTCTTC,CASSPRTGNEQFF
.,.,TRBJ2-7,TRBV7-2,TGTGCCAGCAGCCCCCGAGACCACGAGCAGTACTTC,CASSPRDHEQYF
TRBD1,medium-sized,TRBJ2-7,TRBV28,TGTGCCAGCAGTTTAGGACGGGACAGTCTTTACGAGCAGTACTTC,CASSLGRDSLYEQYF
.,.,TRBJ2-1,TRBV7-8,TGTGCCAGCAGCGATAAAATGGTTATTGGACTACTATACAATGAGCAGTTCTTC,CASSDKMVIGLLYNEQFF
TRBD1,.,TRBJ1-2,TRBV19,TGTGCCACCGATACGGGGGACAGTAGGAATGGCTACACCTTC,CATDTGDSRNGYTF
TRBD2,.,TRBJ2-1,TRBV6-5,TGTGCCAGCAGGGGACTATCCTACAATGAGCAGTTCTTC,CASRGLSYNEQFF
TRBD2,.,TRBJ2-5,TRBV18,TGTGCCAGCTCACCTCTCGTAGCGGGGGAGACCCAGTACTTC,CASSPLVAGETQYF
.,.,TRBJ2-5,TRBV7-9,TGTGCCAGCAGCTCTTCGCAGGGGGGGTCGAGAGAGACCCAGTACTTC,CASSSSQGGSRETQYF
TRBD1,.,TRBJ2-7,TRBV28,TGTGCCAGCACCCCCGGGACAGGCATCTACGAGCAGTACTTC,CASTPGTGIYEQYF
TRBD2,.,TRBJ2-1,TRBV5-6,TGTGCCAGCAGCTATAGCGGGAGCTTAGGTGAGCAGTTCTTC,CASSYSGSLGEQFF
.,.,TRBJ2-3,TRBV4-1,TGCGCCAGCAGCCTGAGGCCCGGTGAGGAGAGTACAGATACGCAGTATTTT,CASSLRPGEESTDTQYF
TRBD1,.,TRBJ2-7,TRBV28,TGTGCCAGCAACAAGATACAGGGGGGCGCCTACGAGCAGTACTTC,CASNKIQGGAYEQYF
.,once,TRBJ1-5,TRBV7-2,TGTGCCAGCAGCTTAAGGGGTGTTGGGAGTTATCAGCCCCAGCATTTT,CASSLRGVGSYQPQHF
TRBD2,.,TRBJ2-5,TRBV6-6,TGTGCCAGCAATCCAGGGACTAGCGGGAGCAAGACCCAGTACTTC,CASNPGTSGSKTQYF
.,.,TRBJ1-2,TRBV5-4,TGTGCCAGCAGCTCCTCCTATGGCTACACCTTC,CASSSSYGYTF
.,.,TRBJ2-3,TRBV25-1,TGTGCCAGCAGGTTCGGGGCAGAAAGCACAGATACGCAGTATTTT,CASRFGAESTDTQYF
TRBD2,.,TRBJ2-5,TRBV13,TGTGCCAGCAGCTCTTTAGCGGGAGTGTCCGCCCAAGAGACCCAGTACTTC,CASSSLAGVSAQETQYF
TRBD2,once,TRBJ2-1,TRBV9,TGTGCCAGCAGCGTAGCTACTAGCGGGAGAATGGGTGAGCAGTTCTTC,CASSVATSGRMGEQFF
.,.,TRBJ1-1,TRBV5-1,TGCGCCAGCAGCTTCGGGGGTGCCGAGAACACTGAAGCTTTCTTT,CASSFGGAENTEAFF
.,.,TRBJ1-1,TRBV29-1,TGCAGCGTTGACCCGCGGGCCAGCCGTGACACTGAAGCTTTCTTT,CSVDPRASRDTEAFF
.,once,TRBJ2-2,TRBV28,TGTGCCAGCAGACCCCTAGACAGGAACACCGGGGAGCTGTTTTTT,CASRPLDRNTGELFF
.,.,TRBJ1-6,TRBV30,TGTGCCTGGAGTGGAGGGGGTCCTCTAGGATTAAATAATTCACCCCTCCACTTT,CAWSGGGPLGLNNSPLHF
.,.,TRBJ2-2,TRBV7-2,TGTGCCAGCAGCTTAGCAGTCGGGAACACCGGGGAGCTGTTTTTT,CASSLAVGNTGELFF
TRBD2,.,TRBJ2-2,TRBV19,TGTGCCAGTAGTATATCCGGGACTAGCGGGCCGAACACCGGGGAGCTGTTTTTT,CASSISGTSGPNTGELFF
.,.,TRBJ1-4,TRBV27,TGTGCCAGCAGTTTATCGGGGTTGACAGACGGGGCAACTAATGAAAAACTGTTTTTT,CASSLSGLTDGATNEKLFF
TRBD2,.,TRBJ2-6,TRBV19,TGTGCCAGTAAACCTAGCGGCTCTGGGGCCAACGTCCTGACTTTC,CASKPSGSGANVLTF
.,.,TRBJ2-7,TRBV4-3,TGCACCAGCAGCTTAGAGGTAGCGGACTCCTACGAGCAGTACTTC,CTSSLEVADSYEQYF
.,.,TRBJ1-4,TRBV4-3,TGCGCCAGCAGCCAAGAGACCAGGGTCGAAAAACTGTTTTTT,CASSQETRVEKLFF
TRBD1,.,TRBJ2-7,TRBV4-2,TGTGCCAGCAGCCAAGATTTTGACAGGGACGAGCAGTACTTC,CASSQDFDRDEQYF
TRBD1,.,TRBJ1-1,TRBV7-2,TGTGCCAGTAGGGGACAGGGGATAGGGAACACTGAAGCTTTCTTT,CASRGQGIGNTEAFF
TRBD1,.,TRBJ2-2,TRBV29-1,TGCAGCGTTGAGGGACAGGGGGCGAGCACCGGGGAGCTGTTTTTT,CSVEGQGASTGELFF
.,.,TRBJ1-6,TRBV28,TGTGCCAGCCTCGACAGGAGTAATTCACCCCTCCACTTT,CASLDRSNSPLHF
TRBD2,.,TRBJ2-7,TRBV7-3,TGTGCCAGCAGCCCTCGGGGACTAGCGGGAGGCTACGAGCAGTACTTC,CASSPRGLAGGYEQYF
.,.,TRBJ1-1,TRBV5-1,TGCGCCAGCTCTCGCCTAAAACAGGGTTACACTGAAGCTTTCTTT,CASSRLKQGYTEAFF
.,.,TRBJ2-2,TRBV6-5,TGTGCCAGCAGTTACGGCAGGGGTAGCACCGGGGAGCTGTTTTTT,CASSYGRGSTGELFF
TRBD1,once,TRBJ2-2,TRBV19,TGTGCCAGTACCCCGACAGGGGCGAACACCGGGGAGCTGTTTTTT,CASTPTGANTGELFF
TRBD1,.,TRBJ1-1,TRBV19,TGTGCCAGTAGTGTAACAGGGGGCGCGGCTGAAGCTTTCTTT,CASSVTGGAAEAFF
TRBD1,.,TRBJ2-7,TRBV7-2,TGTGCCAGCAGCTTTGGACAGGGAAACGAGCAGTACTTC,CASSFGQGNEQYF
.,once,TRBJ2-5,TRBV7-9,TGTGCCAGCAGCTTACCCACCGGTTTCCTGAATAAGATTGAGACCCAGTACTTC,CASSLPTGFLNKIETQYF
.,.,TRBJ1-4,TRBV6-6,TGTGCCAGCAGTTACTCCCCCAGTGATAATGAAAAACTGTTTTTT,CASSYSPSDNEKLFF
TRBD1,.,TRBJ1-2,TRBV7-9,TGTGCCAGCAGAGGGACAGGAGATAACTATGGCTACACCTTC,CASRGTGDNYGYTF
.,once,TRBJ1-5,TRBV10-3,TGTGCCATCAGCGGGTCTAGCAATCAGCCCCAGCATTTT,CAISGSSNQPQHF
.,.,TRBJ2-7,TRBV4-1,TGCGCCAGCAGCCTAGAGGCGGCATACGAGCAGTACTTC,CASSLEAAYEQYF
TRBD1,few,TRBJ1-2,TRBV19,TGTGCCAGTAGTAGCAGACAGGGTCAAGCCGGCTACACCTTC,CASSSRQGQAGYTF
.,.,TRBJ2-1,TRBV27,TGTGCCAGCAGTTCCACCGGGGGCAGGTATGAGCAGTTCTTC,CASSSTGGRYEQFF
.,.,TRBJ2-3,TRBV29-1,TGCAGCGTCGTAGGGGGATCCGCCGCAGATACGCAGTATTTT,CSVVGGSAADTQYF
.,.,TRBJ2-2,TRBV5-1,TGCGCCAGCAGCTTGGGCCCTTCACGAGGGGCTCAAGACACCGGGGAGCTGTTTTTT,CASSLGPSRGAQDTGELFF